Below, 12 T cell receptor beta chains from the same sample are listed, as sequenced in a study of blood T cell repertoires in COVID-19. TCRdb's copy holds only in-frame clones and misses some; the assay was immunoSEQ multiplex PCR. This repertoire shows approximately 130,000 clones, 85% to 90% found once; its top ten account for about 2%. Sequences were obtained from peripheral blood. These receptors all stem from a woman between 50 and 59 years old with acute or convalescent COVID-19.

The genes are TRBV5-6 and TRBJ1-6; tentative D call: TRBD1 (6 bases). In germline, CDR1 is SGHDT, CDR2 YYEEEE. Trimming shortened V by 0 bases and J by 8 bases, and 12 bases separated the two germline ends. The CDR3 length is 15 residues. Here the CDR3 reads CASSLAGGVDSPLHF. CDR3 DNA: TGTGCCAGCAGCTTGGCGGGGGGCGTAGATTCACCCCTCCACTTT.

This clone was observed once. The chain has TRBV2 and TRBJ2-3; tentatively, D is TRBD2 (6 bases). The V gene lost 6 bases and the J gene lost 9 bases, with 13 bases spanning the gap. The CDR3 sequence is 12 residues long. Germline CDR1 reads SNHLY; CDR2 reads FYNNEI. CDR3 DNA: TGTGCCAGCAGGGATAGCGGAAGGACGCAGTATTTT. Translation gives CASRDSGRTQYF.

This sequence joins TRBV13 and TRBJ1-2; no reliable D call. The CDR3 is 14 residues long. CDR1 is PRHDT and CDR2 is FYEKMQ in the germline V gene (reference sequence). V lost 1 base and J lost 4, with 10 bases in between. CDR3 DNA: TGTGCCAGCAGCTTAGAAGAGAGATCCTATGGCTACACCTTC. It yields the protein CASSLEERSYGYTF.

The rearrangement links TRBV7-9 to TRBJ2-7; 7 bases map to TRBD2. The V segment lost 5 bases and the J segment 0 bases; nucleotides outside the gene matches: 4. The V gene's germline CDR1 is SEHNR and CDR2 FQNEAQ (reference sequence). The CDR3 sequence is 14 residues long. CDR3 residues: CASSAGTNSYEQYF. Here the CDR3 DNA reads TGTGCCAGCAGCGCCGGGACTAACTCCTACGAGCAGTACTTC.

This clone turned up a few times. J is TRBJ2-7 and V is TRBV5-6; 16 nucleotides line up with TRBD2. The CDR3 loop spans 19 amino acids. Unmatched junction bases numbered 8, after V lost 2 bases and J lost 0 bases. Germline V lookup: CDR1 SGHDT, CDR2 YYEEEE. CDR3 region: CASSFTGLAGGVPSYEQYF. The CDR3 nucleotides read TGTGCCAGCAGCTTTACGGGACTAGCGGGGGGGGTTCCCTCCTACGAGCAGTACTTC.

The CDR3 is CASSLTGTGYTF. The CDR3 nucleotides are TGCGCCAGCAGCTTAACAGGGACTGGCTACACCTTC. V is TRBV5-1 and J is TRBJ1-2; TRBD1 is a possible D gene (6 bases). The V and J ends lost 2 bases and 7 bases respectively, with 9 bases between them. The CDR3 extends over 12 amino acids. Per the germline V gene, CDR1 is SGHRS and CDR2 is YFSETQ.

The chain employs TRBV29-1 and TRBJ2-5; D remains ambiguous. The CDR3 runs to 12 residues. V was clipped by 7 bases and J by 5 bases, with 14 bases between them. Germline V gene data show CDR1 as SQVTM and CDR2 as ANQGSEA. The CDR3 region is CSARHHQETQYF. The CDR3 DNA is TGCAGCGCTAGACACCATCAGGAGACCCAGTACTTC.

This rearrangement joins TRBV6-5 to TRBJ1-2; D is perhaps TRBD1 (6 bases). This CDR3 spans 15 amino acids. Germline CDR1 reads MNHEY; CDR2 reads SVGAGI. V was shortened by 6 bases and J by 1 base, with 15 bases between the two germline ends. The CDR3 DNA follows: TGTGCCAGCAGCGGTCAGGGGATCCTTAACTATGGCTACACCTTC. This encodes CASSGQGILNYGYTF.

This chain joins TRBV4-1 and TRBJ1-1; D call uncertain. V lost 5 bases and J 4 bases, leaving 14 bases between the germline ends. The CDR3 loop spans 14 amino acids. Germline CDR1 MGHRA, CDR2 YSYEKL. In DNA form, the CDR3 reads TGCGCCAGCAGCTGGGGAGCCCGGGGCACTGAAGCTTTCTTT. It yields the protein CASSWGARGTEAFF.

This clone was seen a few times. One end of the junction does not line up with germline, which may come from a read error. V gene TRBV6-6 combines with J gene TRBJ1-1, with TRBD1 matching 10 bases. CDR1 and CDR2 (germline): MNHNY, SVGAGI (reference sequence). The CDR3 sequence is 13 residues long. In DNA, the CDR3 is TGTGCCAGCAGCCCCGGGACAGGGGCGGGTTTTTGGTTT. This sequence encodes CASSPGTGAGFWF.

This sequence joins TRBV18 and TRBJ1-1; TRBD1 might be the D (5 bases). The germline gives CDR1 KGHSH, CDR2 LQKENI. Deletions cut 3 bases from V and 3 bases from J, with 11 bases between. The CDR3 sequence is 14 residues long. The CDR3 DNA follows: TGTGCCAGCTCACCCGACACGGGGGACACTGAAGCTTTCTTT. Translation gives CASSPDTGDTEAFF.

V usage is TRBV7-6 and J usage is TRBJ2-3, with 7 bases fitting TRBD2. The CDR3 runs to 16 residues. Germline loops: CDR1 SGHVS, CDR2 FNYEAQ. Trimming cost V 5 bases and J 0 bases; bases outside gene matches: 8. The CDR3: CASSQRAGSSTDTQYF. CDR3 coding DNA: TGTGCCAGCAGCCAAAGAGCGGGGTCTAGCACAGATACGCAGTATTTT.